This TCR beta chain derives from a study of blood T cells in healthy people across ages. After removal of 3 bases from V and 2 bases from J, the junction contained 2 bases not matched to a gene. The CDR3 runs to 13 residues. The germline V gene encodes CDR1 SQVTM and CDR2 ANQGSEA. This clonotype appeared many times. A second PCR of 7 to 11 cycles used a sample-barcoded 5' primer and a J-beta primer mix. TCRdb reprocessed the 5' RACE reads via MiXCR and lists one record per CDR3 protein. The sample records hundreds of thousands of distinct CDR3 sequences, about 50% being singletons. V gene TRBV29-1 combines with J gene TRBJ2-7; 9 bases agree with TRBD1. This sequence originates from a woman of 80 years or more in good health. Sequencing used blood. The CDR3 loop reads CSVDGQGTYEQYF. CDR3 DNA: TGCAGCGTTGACGGACAGGGGACCTACGAGCAGTACTTC.